A single sample is the source of the 31 T cell receptor beta chains below, sequenced in a study of molecular identifiers for immune sequencing clone quantification. One entry per CDR3 protein results from TCRdb running MiXCR on the PCR reads. This table holds 250,000 to 400,000 distinct CDR3 sequences, about a fifth found once. The source material was naive CD8+ T cells from blood, with Jurkat cell RNA spiked in. The sample's subset: FACS-sorted CD8+CD4-CCR7+CD45RA+ naive T cells. The receptor source for this set is a human donor in good health. Some libraries in this study had Jurkat cell RNA spiked in.

A note on this clonotype: Possible read error: a much larger clone is one base away. The rearrangement joins TRBV6-5 to TRBJ2-7, with D maybe TRBD2 (5 bases). Germline CDR1 MNHEY, CDR2 SVGAGI. The CDR3 length is 13 residues. In DNA, the CDR3 is TGTGCCAGCGGTTACTGGGTCAGCGGCGAGCAGTACTTC. Translated, it gives CASGYWVSGEQYF.

This clonotype was detected many times. The chain links TRBV7-6 to TRBJ1-3; D unresolved. V was clipped by 5 bases and J by 1 base, with 12 bases between them. The germline V gene has CDR1 SGHVS and CDR2 FNYEAQ. This CDR3 has 15 amino acids. CDR3 sequence (DNA): TGTGCCAGCAGCGACGGACTGATATCTGGAAACACCATATATTTT. Translation gives CASSDGLISGNTIYF.

In its sample, this clonotype was seen many times. V usage is TRBV7-9 and J usage is TRBJ1-5; a possible D gene is TRBD1 (6 bases). The CDR3 consists of 15 residues. The V end was cut by 5 bases, the J end by 3 bases, with 14 bases between. Germline CDR1 is SEHNR and CDR2 is FQNEAQ (reference sequence). The CDR3 region is CASSPAGADNQPQHF. The CDR3 DNA sequence: TGTGCCAGCAGCCCCGCGGGGGCGGACAATCAGCCCCAGCATTTT.

This clonotype turned up a few times. V usage is TRBV20-1 and J usage is TRBJ2-3, with unresolved D. The CDR3 is made up of 18 amino acids. Germline lookup yields CDR1 DFQATT and CDR2 SNEGSKA (reference sequence). Trimming left V 0 bases short and J 0 bases short, with 19 bases between. This chain's CDR3 is CSARDGSPRFTSTDTQYF. The CDR3, as DNA: TGCAGTGCTAGAGATGGTTCCCCTCGGTTTACTAGCACAGATACGCAGTATTTT.

Comments on this clonotype: A clone one base away is much larger, so this may be a read error. V is TRBV7-9 and J is TRBJ2-3, with D perhaps TRBD2 (5 bases). The V gene's germline CDR1 is SEHNR and CDR2 FQNEAQ (reference sequence). This CDR3 region has 14 residues. Here the CDR3 DNA reads TGTACCAGCAGCTTAGCGCGCGGCACAGATACGCAGTATTTT. It translates to CTSSLARGTDTQYF.

This clonotype was picked up many times. The chain has TRBV5-8 and TRBJ2-7; D remains unclear. The V gene lost 0 bases and the J gene lost 6 bases, with 10 bases spanning the gap. This CDR3 is built from 13 residues. The germline V gene has CDR1 SGHTS and CDR2 YDEGEE. For the CDR3, the DNA is TGTGCCAGCAGCTTGGCAGGTCCAGCCGAGCAGTACTTC. It encodes CASSLAGPAEQYF.

As regards this clonotype: Just one base apart from a much larger clone, this may be a read error. The rearrangement joins TRBV7-6 to TRBJ2-1; D may be TRBD2 (5 bases). The CDR3 spans 13 residues. V was pared by 4 bases and J by 6 bases, with 10 bases between. Germline CDR1 reads SGHVS; CDR2 reads FNYEAQ. This CDR3 is CASSWRARNEQFF. In DNA, the CDR3 is TGTGCCAGCAGCTGGCGGGCACGCAATGAGCAGTTCTTC.

This clonotype has a handful of counts. This sequence joins TRBV7-8 and TRBJ2-2, with 10 bases fitting TRBD1. The length of the CDR3 is 15 residues. Germline V gene data show CDR1 as SGHVS and CDR2 as FQNEAQ. With 5 bases clipped from V and 7 bases from J, the junction kept 7 bases outside the gene matches. The CDR3 sequence is CASSPGTGDLGELFF. CDR3 sequence (DNA): TGTGCCAGCAGCCCGGGGACAGGGGACCTCGGGGAGCTGTTTTTT.

This clonotype came up many times. The rearrangement links TRBV27 to TRBJ2-7; maybe TRBD1 (5 bases). This CDR3 spans 12 amino acids. Germline loops: CDR1 MNHEY, CDR2 SMNVEV (reference sequence). V was shortened by 6 bases and J by 6 bases, with 12 bases between the two germline ends. The CDR3 here is CASRLWGGEQYF. CDR3 DNA: TGTGCCAGCAGGCTGTGGGGCGGCGAGCAGTACTTC.

As concerns this clonotype: One junction end disagrees with the germline gene, perhaps due to a read error. V gene TRBV19 combines with J gene TRBJ2-1, with a weak D call TRBD2 (5 bases). Germline V gives CDR1 LNHDA, CDR2 SQIVND (reference sequence). The CDR3 is 14 amino acids. The chain's CDR3 is CASSISGSHNEQLF. CDR3 coding DNA: TGTGCCAGTAGTATTTCGGGGTCCCACAATGAGCAGCTCTTC.

The rearrangement uses TRBV20-1 and TRBJ2-6; D might be TRBD1 or TRBD2, each matching 5 bases. V gave up 3 bases and J gave up 5 bases, with 23 bases separating them. Germline V gene data show CDR1 as DFQATT and CDR2 as SNEGSKA (reference sequence). This CDR3 comprises 18 residues. The CDR3 here is CSARKPSERDRRANVLTF. CDR3 DNA: TGCAGTGCTAGGAAACCATCCGAACGGGACCGACGGGCCAACGTCCTGACTTTC.

CDR3 in DNA: TGTGCCAGCAATAAGGCCGGGACAAAGCTTGGGGTAAACGAAAAACTGTTTTTT. Translating gives CASNKAGTKLGVNEKLFF. The chain couples TRBV28 to TRBJ1-4, with a possible D match to TRBD1 (6 bases). V was cut by 7 bases and J by 8 bases, with 29 bases left in between. CDR3 size: 18 residues. Germline V gene sequence: CDR1 MDHEN, CDR2 SYDVKM.

This clonotype occurred many times. V gene TRBV19 combines with J gene TRBJ2-2; 13 nucleotides agree with TRBD2. The CDR3 covers 16 residues. CDR1 is LNHDA, CDR2 SQIVND, per germline (reference sequence). Trimming took 8 bases from V and 5 from J; bases not matched to a gene: 8. In nucleotides, the CDR3 is TGTGCCAGTCGGACTAGCGGGGGCCTATCGACCGGGGAGCTGTTTTTT. It codes for CASRTSGGLSTGELFF.

This clonotype was detected many times. The chain links TRBV4-1 to TRBJ2-3; 8 bases map to TRBD2. CDR1 is MGHRA, CDR2 YSYEKL, per germline. The CDR3 sequence is 16 residues long. V shed 2 bases and J 0 bases; nucleotides not matched to a gene: 4. CDR3 in DNA: TGCGCCAGCAGCCAACTGACTAGCGAAAGCACAGATACGCAGTATTTT. Its translation is CASSQLTSESTDTQYF.

This chain links TRBV7-8 with TRBJ2-3; 9 positions match TRBD2. J lost 2 bases, V lost 1 base, and 10 bases had no gene match. The CDR3 totals 18 residues. Germline V lookup: CDR1 SGHVS, CDR2 FQNEAQ. The CDR3 DNA follows: TGTGCCAGCAGCTTAGGTGTTAAGCGGGGGGCCGTCACAGATACGCAGTATTTT. It translates to CASSLGVKRGAVTDTQYF.

Points on this clonotype: Its ends do not fully match the called genes, so a read error is possible. The CDR3: CAGREDRKRAYEQYF. CDR3 nucleotides: TGTGCCGGTAGGGAGGACAGGAAAAGAGCCTACGAGCAGTACTTC. The chain carries TRBV19 and TRBJ2-7; weak D call: TRBD1 (7 bases). This CDR3 contains 15 residues. Germline CDR1 reads LNHDA; CDR2 reads SQIVND (reference sequence).

As regards this clonotype: This could be a read error, since a much larger clone is one nucleotide away. V gene TRBV12-3 or TRBV12-4 combines with J gene TRBJ2-7; D may be TRBD2 (5 bases). V lost 5 bases to trimming and J lost 2 bases, with 13 bases between them. This CDR3 is 14 amino acids long. Here the CDR3 reads CASSDLTGAYEQYF. CDR3 DNA: TGTGCCAGCAGTGACCTAACCGGGGCCTACGAGCAGTACTTC.

With respect to this clonotype: With a much larger clone just one base away, this may be a read error. This chain uses TRBV7-9 with TRBJ2-5; 10 bases align to TRBD1. Germline CDR1 reads SEHNR; CDR2 reads FQNEAQ (reference sequence). This CDR3 is 15 amino acids long. The CDR3 bases are TGTGCCAGCAGCCACCGGACAGGGGGGCAAGTGACCCAGTACTTC. Translating it yields CASSHRTGGQVTQYF.

This clonotype was observed at least ten times. V is TRBV7-9 and J is TRBJ2-3; TRBD1 matches at 10 bases. The CDR3 consists of 14 residues. The germline CDR1 and CDR2 sequences are SEHNR and FQNEAQ (reference sequence). V dropped 5 bases and J dropped 4; count of bases not matched to a gene: 3. Written as DNA, the CDR3 is TGTGCCAGCAGCGACAGGGGGCTAGCAGATACGCAGTATTTT. The encoded protein is CASSDRGLADTQYF. Full variable domain (rest looked up from reference TRBV7-9 and TRBJ2-3): DTGVSQNPRHKITKRGQNVTFRCDPISEHNRLYWYRQTLGQGPEFLTYFQNEAQLEKSRLLSDRFSAERPKGSFSTLEIQRTEQGDSAMYLCASSDRGLADTQYFGPGTRLTVL.

There are many counts of this clonotype. This chain connects TRBV4-1 to TRBJ1-5; TRBD1 aligns across 8 bases. The germline V gene has CDR1 MGHRA and CDR2 YSYEKL. V dropped 3 bases and J dropped 4; count of bases not matched to a gene: 8. The CDR3 is 16 residues long. The CDR3 sequence is CASSQGGTGINQPQHF. CDR3 nucleotides: TGCGCCAGCAGCCAGGGAGGGACAGGCATAAATCAGCCCCAGCATTTT.

This clonotype was seen ten or more times. The CDR3 DNA reads as TGTGCCAGCAGTGCCCGGGCCTACCTCGGGACAGATACGCAGTATTTT. It is translated as CASSARAYLGTDTQYF. The rearrangement uses TRBV12-3 or TRBV12-4 and TRBJ2-3, with D unclear. The CDR3 loop spans 16 amino acids. Trimming pared 5 bases from V and 3 bases from J, leaving 18 bases between.

At least ten counts were recorded for this clonotype. A read error may account for a junction end that differs from germline. This chain joins TRBV5-1 and TRBJ2-7; 7 bases are a match to TRBD2. The CDR3 runs 14 residues. CDR1 and CDR2 (germline): SGHRS, YFSETQ. The CDR3 loop is CASSSSGDRVRAFF. CDR3 sequence (DNA): TGCGCCAGCAGCTCTAGCGGAGACAGAGTACGAGCATTTTTC.

This sequence joins TRBV29-1 and TRBJ2-7; D gene uncertain. This CDR3 is 14 amino acids long. The germline V gene has CDR1 SQVTM and CDR2 ANQGSEA. V was cut by 4 bases and J by 2 bases, with 15 bases left in between. The CDR3 region has the DNA TGCAGCGTTGTCAAGGCAGCCGAAACCTACGAGCAGTACTTC. Translated: CSVVKAAETYEQYF.

This clonotype was recorded only once. A read error may explain this, as a much larger clone is one base away. The DNA of the CDR3 is TGTGCCAGCAGCTTAGTTCTGGGGGCGGCGGACACTCAGTACTTC. Amino acids: CASSLVLGAADTQYF. V usage is TRBV7-9 and J usage is TRBJ2-4, with D perhaps matching TRBD1 (6 bases). The CDR3 sequence is 15 residues long. Germline loops: CDR1 SEHNR, CDR2 FQNEAQ (reference sequence). Between the trimmed V and J ends, which lost 1 base and 12 bases, there was a span of 19 bases.

The rearrangement joins TRBV27 to TRBJ2-1; 7 bases fit TRBD2. Losses at the gene ends were 5 bases for V and 4 bases for J; bases not matched to a gene: 17. Germline V lookup: CDR1 MNHEY, CDR2 SMNVEV (reference sequence). This CDR3 has 18 residues. The CDR3 reads CASSPIPRGRAVYNEQFF. The CDR3 DNA follows: TGTGCCAGCAGTCCTATCCCACGGGGGAGGGCTGTTTACAATGAGCAGTTCTTC.

To note about this clonotype: This may be a read error: a much more frequent sequence differs by one nucleotide. The genes are TRBV15 and TRBJ2-3; D gene unclear. The CDR3 has 14 residues. The V end was cut by 1 base, the J end by 4 bases, with 9 bases between. Germline CDR1 is LNHNV and CDR2 is YYDKDF (reference sequence). CDR3 sequence reads: CATSRVGNPDTQYF. In DNA, the CDR3 is TGTGCCACCAGCAGAGTTGGGAATCCAGATACGCAGTATTTT.

The sample holds many counts of this clonotype. V usage is TRBV28 and J usage is TRBJ2-3; D may be TRBD1 or TRBD2 (5 bases each). V was pared by 1 base and J by 8 bases, with 22 bases between. In germline, CDR1 is MDHEN, CDR2 SYDVKM. The CDR3 sequence is 17 residues long. The CDR3 region has the DNA TGTGCCAGCAGTTTATTCGGAGCTACCACCCTGGGGGTTACGCAGTATTTT. Translated: CASSLFGATTLGVTQYF. Using reference TRBV28 and TRBJ2-3 for the parts outside the CDR3, the full variable domain is DVKVTQSSRYLVKRTGEKVFLECVQDMDHENMFWYRQDPGLGLRLIYFSYDVKMKEKGDIPEGYSVSREKKERFSLILESASTNQTSMYLCASSLFGATTLGVTQYFGPGTRLTVL.

Turning to this clonotype: A much larger clone lies one base from this, so it may be a read error. The V call is TRBV7-2, the J call TRBJ2-3, with a possible D match to TRBD2 (5 bases). Looked up from germline, CDR1 is SGHTA and CDR2 is FQGNSA. V was clipped by 4 bases and J by 4 bases, with 12 bases between them. This CDR3 comprises 14 residues. CDR3 nucleotides: TGTGCCAGCAGCTATATAGGAGGCGCAGATACGCAGTATTTT. Its protein product is CASSYIGGADTQYF.

Regarding this clonotype: This sequence may be a read error, since a much larger clone differs from it by one base. J is TRBJ2-5 and V is TRBV6-5, with D possibly called TRBD1 or TRBD2 (5 bases each). CDR1 is MNHEY and CDR2 is SVGAGI in the germline V gene. CDR3 length equals 15 residues. CDR3 region: CASSSMGRIQGTQYF. CDR3 coding DNA: TGTGCCAGCAGTTCCATGGGACGGATACAAGGGACCCAGTACTTC.

This clonotype was detected ten times or more. The gene calls are TRBV5-1 and TRBJ1-4; D gene unclear. CDR1 SGHRS and CDR2 YFSETQ come from the germline V gene. Trimming cost V 4 bases and J 1 base, with 14 bases left between them. This CDR3 is 16 amino acids long. The CDR3 nucleotides read TGCGCCAGCAGCCATCTACCTTCGGAAACTAATGAAAAACTGTTTTTT. Translated, it gives CASSHLPSETNEKLFF.

This clonotype was picked up many times. The chain joins TRBV27 to TRBJ2-7, with a possible D match to TRBD2 (5 bases). The V gene lost 8 bases and the J gene lost 5 bases, with 13 bases spanning the gap. The germline V gene has CDR1 MNHEY and CDR2 SMNVEV (reference sequence). The CDR3 runs to 12 residues. The CDR3 here is CASGLPGNEQYF. As DNA, the CDR3 is TGTGCCAGCGGTCTGCCGGGGAACGAGCAGTACTTC.